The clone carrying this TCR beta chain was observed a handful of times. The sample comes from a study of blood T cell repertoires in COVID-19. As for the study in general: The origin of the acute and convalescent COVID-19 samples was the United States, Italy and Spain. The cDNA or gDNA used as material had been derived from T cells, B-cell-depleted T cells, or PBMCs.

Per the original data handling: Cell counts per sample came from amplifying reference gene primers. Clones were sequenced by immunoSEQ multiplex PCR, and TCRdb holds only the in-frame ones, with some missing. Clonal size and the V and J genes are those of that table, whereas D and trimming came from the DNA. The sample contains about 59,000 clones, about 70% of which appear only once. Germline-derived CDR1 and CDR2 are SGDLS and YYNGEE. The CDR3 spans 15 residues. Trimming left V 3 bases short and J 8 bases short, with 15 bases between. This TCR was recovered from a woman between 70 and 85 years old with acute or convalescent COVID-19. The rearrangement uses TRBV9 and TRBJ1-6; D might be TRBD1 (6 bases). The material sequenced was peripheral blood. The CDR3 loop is CASSGTGNRDSPLHF. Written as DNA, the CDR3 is TGTGCCAGCAGCGGCACAGGGAATAGGGATTCACCCCTCCACTTT.